This passage covers 21 T cell receptor beta chains from one sample sequenced in a study of T-cell reconstitution after alpha-beta-depleted transplantation in children. TCRbeta library preparation incorporated unique molecular identifiers. Via MiXCR, TCRdb re-called the PCR reads, giving one row per CDR3 protein. This sample carries more than 200,000 distinct CDR3 sequences, over 15% of them seen once, and the ten largest clones take around 44%. The sample consisted of PBMCs, mostly from graft donor cells, taken 360 days after TCRalphabeta/CD19-depleted stem cell transplant. The receptor set was obtained from a male patient under 10 years old who had a stem cell transplant for acute lymphoblastic leukemia, so the T cells may come from the graft donor.

This clonotype has a count of ten or more. This chain links TRBV14 with TRBJ2-7, with 9 bases that match TRBD2. This CDR3 has 15 amino acids. V lost 4 bases and J lost 1; bases outside the gene matches: 5. Germline assignment: CDR1 SGHDN and CDR2 FVKESK. Here the CDR3 reads CASSRLAGASYEQYF. The CDR3 DNA sequence: TGTGCCAGCAGCCGCTTAGCGGGAGCTTCCTACGAGCAGTACTTC.

In this sample, this clonotype turned up a few times. The chain uses TRBV29-1 and TRBJ2-1; no firm D call. Germline CDR1 reads SQVTM; CDR2 reads ANQGSEA. The length of the CDR3 is 12 residues. The V end lost 7 bases, the J end lost 7 bases, and 14 bases lay between the germline ends. The CDR3 sequence: CSGRTLLNEQFF. The DNA of the CDR3 is TGCAGCGGGCGGACCTTACTGAATGAGCAGTTCTTC.

The rearrangement uses TRBV11-3 and TRBJ2-7; D possibly matches TRBD1 or TRBD2 (6 bases each). CDR1 is SGHNT and CDR2 is YENEEA in the germline V gene. The V and J ends lost 9 bases and 1 base respectively, with 25 bases between them. The CDR3 runs to 17 residues. CDR3 sequence reads: CARVRGRRVARSYEQYF. The CDR3 nucleotides read TGTGCCAGGGTACGGGGGCGCCGTGTTGCGAGGTCCTACGAGCAGTACTTC.

This clonotype was recorded many times. The gene calls are TRBV4-2 and TRBJ1-1; no definite D call. The V end lost 4 bases, the J end lost 1 base, and 16 bases lay between the germline ends. The CDR3 spans 16 residues. In germline, CDR1 is LGHNA, CDR2 YNFKEQ. CDR3 DNA sequence: TGTGCCAGCAGCCCTTTCTGGGATTTGGGGAACACTGAAGCTTTCTTT. Protein product: CASSPFWDLGNTEAFF.

This clonotype was recorded a few times. This chain connects TRBV20-1 to TRBJ2-3, with 8 bases aligning to TRBD2. The ends lost 0 bases at V and 4 bases at J; junction bases unmatched: 9. This CDR3 is built from 16 residues. Germline CDR1 and CDR2: DFQATT and SNEGSKA (reference sequence). As DNA, the CDR3 is TGCAGTGCTAGAGATCTCCAGCGGGGGACCCCAGATACGCAGTATTTT. It translates to CSARDLQRGTPDTQYF.

In this sample, this clonotype turned up a few times. The rearrangement uses TRBV7-2 and TRBJ2-7; TRBD2 aligns across 14 bases. With V trimmed by 0 bases and J by 3 bases, 7 bases remained unmatched. Germline values: CDR1 SGHTA, CDR2 FQGNSA. This CDR3 region has 18 residues. CDR3 sequence (DNA): TGTGCCAGCAGCTTAGCAGGGACTAGCGGGAGTAGGGGCTACGAGCAGTACTTC. Protein sequence: CASSLAGTSGSRGYEQYF.

This clonotype showed up just a few times. V is TRBV7-2 and J is TRBJ2-1; 16 nucleotides line up with TRBD2. From germline, CDR1 is SGHTA and CDR2 FQGNSA. The CDR3 is 14 residues long. Trimming took 5 bases from V and 12 from J; bases not matched to a gene: 4. The CDR3 DNA sequence: TGTGCCAGCAGCGGGACTAGCGGGGGGGCATTGCAGTTCTTC. Encoded protein: CASSGTSGGALQFF.

This clonotype was seen a few times. The chain recombines TRBV11-2 with TRBJ1-1; 9 nucleotides line up with TRBD1. CDR3 length: 18 residues. Losses at the gene ends were 4 bases for V and 4 bases for J; bases not matched to a gene: 16. CDR1 SGHAT and CDR2 FQNNGV come from the germline V gene. The CDR3 is CASSSHSGTGRWGTEAFF. The CDR3 bases are TGTGCCAGCAGCTCCCACTCCGGGACAGGGAGATGGGGCACTGAAGCTTTCTTT.

This clonotype was picked up a small number of times. The chain joins TRBV4-1 to TRBJ2-7, with a tentative D call TRBD1 (5 bases). The V end was cut by 2 bases, the J end by 3 bases, with 11 bases between. There are 14 residues in the CDR3. The germline CDR1 and CDR2 sequences are MGHRA and YSYEKL. DNA of the CDR3: TGCGCCAGCAGCCAACCAGGGCAAAACTACGAGCAGTACTTC. This encodes CASSQPGQNYEQYF.

This clonotype was seen ten or more times. The CDR3 nucleotides read TGCAGTGCTCCGAGGGGAGGGGGCGGCACAGATACGCAGTATTTT. This gives the protein CSAPRGGGGTDTQYF. This rearrangement joins TRBV20-1 to TRBJ2-3; possibly TRBD1 or TRBD2 for D (7 bases each). Trimming took off 5 bases at V and 1 base at J, with 16 bases between the two ends. In germline, CDR1 is DFQATT, CDR2 SNEGSKA (reference sequence). CDR3 length: 15 amino acids.

This chain connects TRBV11-2 to TRBJ2-7; TRBD2 aligns across 10 bases. The length of the CDR3 is 15 residues. From germline, CDR1 is SGHAT and CDR2 FQNNGV. The ends lost 2 bases at V and 3 bases at J; junction bases unmatched: 4. As DNA, the CDR3 is TGTGCCAGCAGCTTAACTAGCGGGATGTTCTACGAGCAGTACTTC. This sequence encodes CASSLTSGMFYEQYF.

The chain employs TRBV12-3 or TRBV12-4 and TRBJ2-3; no reliable D call. The V gene lost 4 bases and the J gene lost 5 bases, with 7 bases spanning the gap. This CDR3 is 12 amino acids long. The CDR3 sequence is CASSSYGDTQYF. CDR3 DNA: TGTGCCAGCAGTTCGTACGGAGATACGCAGTATTTT.

The V call is TRBV10-3, the J call TRBJ2-3, with D perhaps TRBD2 (5 bases). Germline CDR1 is ENHRY and CDR2 is SYGVKD. The CDR3 covers 13 residues. With 9 bases removed from V and 2 bases from J, the gap between germline ends came to 12 bases. The DNA of the CDR3 is TGTGCCATAACTAGACCAGTCACAGATACGCAGTATTTT. It codes for CAITRPVTDTQYF.

This clonotype showed up many times. The rearrangement uses TRBV12-3 or TRBV12-4 and TRBJ2-7; 7 bases are a match to TRBD1. The junction had 7 bases not matched to a gene; V was cut back by 3 bases and J by 5 bases. The CDR3 has 14 residues. CDR3 DNA sequence: TGTGCCAGCAGTTTTAGTCAGGGGGAAGACGAGCAGTACTTC. Its translation: CASSFSQGEDEQYF.

This clonotype was seen ten or more times. This chain links TRBV10-3 with TRBJ2-2; the match to TRBD1 covers 7 bases. Germline values: CDR1 ENHRY, CDR2 SYGVKD. Germline trimming cut 6 bases from V and 5 bases from J; bases unmatched to any gene: 3. The CDR3 length is 13 residues. The DNA of the CDR3 is TGTGCCATCAGCCTGGGACAGACCGGGGAGCTGTTTTTT. Translating gives CAISLGQTGELFF.

In its sample, this clonotype was seen a few times. J is TRBJ1-4 and V is TRBV10-2; 8 bases map to TRBD1. This CDR3 is 15 amino acids long. The germline V gene encodes CDR1 WSHSY and CDR2 SAAADI. The V and J ends lost 4 bases and 4 bases, in that order; junction bases with no gene match: 5. The CDR3 DNA reads as TGCGCCAGCAGTGGGACAGGGAAGGATAATGAAAAACTGTTTTTT. Translation: CASSGTGKDNEKLFF.

This clonotype was seen a few times. The chain uses TRBV6-2 or TRBV6-3 and TRBJ1-1; possible D gene TRBD1, 6 bases. This CDR3 is built from 15 residues. Looked up from germline, CDR1 is MNHEY and CDR2 is SVGEGT. V was shortened by 2 bases and J by 2 bases, with 12 bases between the two germline ends. CDR3 protein: CASSYPSGGNTEAFF. For the CDR3, the DNA is TGTGCCAGCAGTTACCCCTCGGGGGGCAACACTGAAGCTTTCTTT.

This clonotype was observed a few times. This chain links TRBV7-9 with TRBJ1-3; D is ambiguous. Trimming removed 2 bases from V and 2 bases from J, with 13 bases in between. CDR1 is SEHNR and CDR2 is FQNEAQ in the germline V gene (reference sequence). This CDR3 comprises 16 residues. The CDR3 DNA reads TGTGCCAGCAGCTTATACGGGGAATGGGCTGGAAACACCATATATTTT. This sequence encodes CASSLYGEWAGNTIYF.

This clonotype has at least ten counts. The rearrangement joins TRBV7-9 to TRBJ1-4; D remains ambiguous. Between the trimmed V and J ends, which lost 5 bases and 6 bases, there was a span of 7 bases. CDR3 length: 12 amino acids. In germline, CDR1 is SEHNR, CDR2 FQNEAQ (reference sequence). The CDR3 reads CASSDRYEKLFF. DNA of the CDR3: TGTGCCAGCAGCGACCGCTATGAAAAACTGTTTTTT.

The chain carries TRBV6-5 and TRBJ2-5; 11 positions match TRBD2. The junction had 8 bases not matched to a gene; V was cut back by 3 bases and J by 2 bases. CDR1 is MNHEY, CDR2 SVGAGI, per germline. The CDR3 has 17 residues. CDR3 nucleotide sequence: TGTGCCAGCAGTTATTCCGTGGTAGCGGGAGGGCAAGAGACCCAGTACTTC. Translated, it gives CASSYSVVAGGQETQYF.

V usage is TRBV4-1 and J usage is TRBJ2-3, with D perhaps TRBD2 (5 bases). This CDR3 spans 15 amino acids. Trimming removed 0 bases at V and 7 bases at J, with 14 bases between. Germline V gives CDR1 MGHRA, CDR2 YSYEKL. CDR3 sequence (DNA): TGCGCCAGCAGCCAAGAGACCGGAGGTTTGCATACGCAGTATTTT. It codes for CASSQETGGLHTQYF.